This TCR beta chain originates from a study of blood T cell repertoires in COVID-19 (TCRdb year 2020). At the level of the whole study: Samples from collaborators originated in the United States, Italy and Spain and spanned both the acute and convalescent phases of COVID-19. The prospective study material was composed of cDNA or gDNA derived from T cells, B-cell-depleted T cells, or PBMCs. Subjects who had been exposed to COVID-19, were actively infected with it, or had recovered from it provided the deeply sampled blood TCRbeta repertoires that made up the dataset. The repertoires were released in a freely available public database meant as a resource for research on the immune response to SARS-CoV-2. Samples came from the ongoing ImmuneRACE study (first 160 participants) plus 1,254 subjects from 6 global collaborators. Sample metadata almost always included a de-identified subject ID, COVID-19 status, age in years and sex. HLA class I and class II types, where available, came from metadata supplied by the sample provider rather than from assay-based typing. Here is what the overall study found, with its caveats: Clinical and demographic metadata were provided uncurated, with the amount varying by source and participant.

Collaborating institutions collected whole blood in K2EDTA tubes following their own protocols. For TCRbeta analysis, collaborator samples were shipped as frozen whole blood, as isolated PBMCs, or as DNA extracted from either sample type. The immunoSEQ Assay, a bias-controlled multiplex PCR, was used to amplify TCRbeta CDR3 regions from genomic DNA. On the authors' methods: The number of nucleated cells in each sample was estimated by amplification of reference gene primers within the assay. Sequence reads were collapsed and filtered to measure the absolute abundance of every unique TCRbeta CDR3 rearrangement. For each sample, productive Simpson clonality was calculated as the square root of Simpson's diversity index across productive rearrangements. TCRdb obtained this table from immuneACCESS and retained in-frame rearrangements with V and J assigned. These tables miss some clones; where compared with another copy, unresolved V genes account for less than half of the shortfall, and the remainder is unexplained. The V and J calls and the clone size are those of that table, but D and trimming were determined from the DNA. In all, the sample holds under 100,000 clones, and about 76% of those were seen once. The top ten clones comprise 20% of the sample.

To note about this clone: There is no known antigen for this receptor. The record has no base qualities; no much larger clone is one base away.

The CDR3, cysteine through phenylalanine, is 15 amino acids long. Solely the CDR3 DNA is kept, with 45 bases framed from the first base. Looking up the germline V gene yields CDR1 SGHDT and CDR2 YYEEEE. Trimming removed 7 bases from V and 4 bases from J; the gene matches leave 8 bases unexplained. The rearranged chain carries TRBV5-6 and TRBJ2-7; TRBD2 fits 13 bases in the junction. The clonotype was recovered from an elderly woman with active or convalescent COVID-19. Sequencing was carried out using peripheral blood. The DNA sequence follows: TGTGCCAGCGGGACTAGCGGGGAGTTTCATTACGAGCAGTACTTC. This sequence encodes CASGTSGEFHYEQYF.